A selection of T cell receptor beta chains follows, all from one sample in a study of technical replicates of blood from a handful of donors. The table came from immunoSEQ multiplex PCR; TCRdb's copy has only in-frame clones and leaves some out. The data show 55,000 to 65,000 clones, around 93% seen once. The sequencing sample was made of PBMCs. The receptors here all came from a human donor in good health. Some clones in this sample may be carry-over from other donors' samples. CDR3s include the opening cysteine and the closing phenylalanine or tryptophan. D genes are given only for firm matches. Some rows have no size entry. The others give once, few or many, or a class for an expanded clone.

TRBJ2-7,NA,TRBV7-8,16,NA,CASSLAGGTLGSEQYF,TGTGCCAGCAGCTTAGCTGGGGGCACGTTAGGGTCCGAGCAGTACTTC
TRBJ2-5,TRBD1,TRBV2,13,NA,CASTRTGQETQYF,TGTGCCAGTACAAGGACAGGACAAGAGACCCAGTACTTC
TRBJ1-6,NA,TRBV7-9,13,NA,CASSLRTAQPLHF,TGTGCCAGCAGCTTAAGGACAGCCCAACCCCTCCACTTT
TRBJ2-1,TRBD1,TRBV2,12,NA,CASSRDRVEQFF,TGTGCCAGCAGTCGGGACAGGGTAGAGCAGTTCTTC
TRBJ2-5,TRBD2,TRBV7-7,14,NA,CASSFSGSGETQYF,TGTGCCAGCAGCTTTAGCGGGAGTGGGGAGACCCAGTACTTC
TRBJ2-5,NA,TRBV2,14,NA,CASIGGAGRETQYF,TGTGCCAGCATCGGGGGTGCAGGGCGGGAGACCCAGTACTTC
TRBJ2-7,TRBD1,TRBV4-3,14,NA,CASSQGTGGSEQYF,TGCGCCAGCAGCCAAGGGACAGGGGGCAGTGAGCAGTACTTC
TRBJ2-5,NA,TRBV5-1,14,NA,CASSLGGRTETQYF,TGCGCCAGCAGCTTGGGGGGGCGGACAGAGACCCAGTACTTC
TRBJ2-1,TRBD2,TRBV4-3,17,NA,CASSQSTSSGGAREQFF,TGCGCCAGCAGCCAAAGCACCTCTAGCGGGGGGGCGAGGGAGCAGTTCTTC
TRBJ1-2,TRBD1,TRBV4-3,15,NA,CASSQGNQGAEGYTF,TGCGCCAGCAGCCAAGGGAATCAGGGGGCTGAAGGCTACACCTTC
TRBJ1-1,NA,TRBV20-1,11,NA,CSVRRGTEAFF,TGCAGTGTCAGGCGGGGCACTGAAGCTTTCTTT
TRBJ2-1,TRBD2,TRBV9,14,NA,CASATSGSLKGQFF,TGTGCCAGCGCGACTAGCGGGAGCTTGAAGGGGCAGTTCTTC
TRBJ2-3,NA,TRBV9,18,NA,CASSVVAGRPSTGNTQYF,TGTGCCAGCAGCGTAGTCGCCGGAAGGCCTAGTACAGGGAATACGCAGTATTTT
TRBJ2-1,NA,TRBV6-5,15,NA,CASSRRGDSYNEQFF,TGTGCCAGCAGTCGCAGGGGAGATTCCTACAATGAGCAGTTCTTC
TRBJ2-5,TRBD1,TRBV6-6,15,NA,CASSHRGWGQETQYF,TGTGCCAGCAGCCACAGGGGATGGGGGCAAGAGACCCAGTACTTC
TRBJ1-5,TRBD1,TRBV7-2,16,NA,CASSPFDRAGNQPQHF,TGTGCCAGCAGCCCCTTCGACAGGGCCGGCAATCAGCCCCAGCATTTT
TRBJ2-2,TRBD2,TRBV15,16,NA,CATSRVAGGITGELFF,TGTGCCACCAGCAGAGTCGCGGGGGGGATCACCGGGGAGCTGTTTTTT
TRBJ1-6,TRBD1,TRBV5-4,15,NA,CASSSWTGGDPPLHF,TGTGCCAGCAGCTCGTGGACAGGGGGCGATCCGCCCCTCCACTTT
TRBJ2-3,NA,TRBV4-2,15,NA,CASSRGESGTDTQYF,TGTGCCAGCAGCCGGGGGGAGTCGGGCACAGATACGCAGTATTTT
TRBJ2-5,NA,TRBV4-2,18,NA,CASSQVASLAGRGETQYF,TGTGCCAGCAGCCAAGTGGCCTCCCTTGCGGGGCGGGGAGAGACCCAGTACTTC
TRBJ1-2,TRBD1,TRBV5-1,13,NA,CASSVEGTGNNFF,TGCGCCAGCAGCGTAGAGGGGACAGGGAACAACTTCTTC
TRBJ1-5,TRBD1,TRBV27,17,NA,CASSLSGTGGFGQPQHF,TGTGCCAGCAGTTTATCAGGGACAGGGGGGTTCGGTCAGCCCCAGCATTTT
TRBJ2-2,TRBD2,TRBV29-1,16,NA,CSVEEWEGRSTGELFF,TGCAGCGTTGAAGAATGGGAGGGCCGCAGCACCGGGGAGCTGTTTTTT
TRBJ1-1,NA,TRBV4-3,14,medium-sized,CASSRNRPYTEAFF,TGCGCCAGCAGCCGAAACAGACCCTACACTGAAGCTTTCTTT
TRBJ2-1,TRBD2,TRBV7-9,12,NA,CASSLDGGAKFF,TGTGCCAGCAGCTTGGACGGGGGGGCCAAGTTCTTC
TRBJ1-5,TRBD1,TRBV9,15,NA,CASSVDDRGNQPQHF,TGTGCCAGCAGCGTAGACGACAGGGGAAATCAGCCCCAGCATTTT
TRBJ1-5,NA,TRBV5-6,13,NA,CASSSHTNQPQHF,TGTGCCAGCAGCTCGCACACAAATCAGCCCCAGCATTTT
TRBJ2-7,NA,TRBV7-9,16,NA,CASSLGQRQLLDEQYF,TGTGCCAGCAGCTTGGGTCAGAGGCAACTCCTGGACGAGCAGTACTTC
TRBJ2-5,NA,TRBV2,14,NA,CASSPNSPGETQYF,TGTGCCAGCAGCCCGAACAGCCCCGGAGAGACCCAGTACTTC
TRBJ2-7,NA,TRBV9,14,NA,CASSKGRTNYEQYF,TGTGCCAGCAGCAAGGGACGGACTAATTACGAGCAGTACTTC
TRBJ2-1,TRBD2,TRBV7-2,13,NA,CASSPWGEGEQFF,TGTGCCAGCAGCCCGTGGGGGGAGGGAGAGCAGTTCTTC
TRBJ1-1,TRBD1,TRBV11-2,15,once,CASSTRQGMNTEAFF,TGTGCCAGCAGCACCAGACAGGGGATGAACACTGAAGCTTTCTTT
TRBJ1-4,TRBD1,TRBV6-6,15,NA,CVSSSTGQGGEKLFF,TGTGTCAGCAGTTCTACGGGACAGGGGGGTGAAAAACTGTTTTTT
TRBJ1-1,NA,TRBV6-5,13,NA,CASSQRQNTEAFF,TGTGCCAGCAGTCAAAGACAGAACACTGAAGCTTTCTTT
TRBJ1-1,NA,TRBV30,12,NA,CAWSAQGTEAFF,TGTGCCTGGAGTGCTCAGGGAACTGAAGCTTTCTTT
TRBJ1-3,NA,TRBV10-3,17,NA,CAISETTGTSTGNTIYF,TGTGCCATCAGTGAAACGACAGGTACCTCTACTGGAAACACCATATATTTT